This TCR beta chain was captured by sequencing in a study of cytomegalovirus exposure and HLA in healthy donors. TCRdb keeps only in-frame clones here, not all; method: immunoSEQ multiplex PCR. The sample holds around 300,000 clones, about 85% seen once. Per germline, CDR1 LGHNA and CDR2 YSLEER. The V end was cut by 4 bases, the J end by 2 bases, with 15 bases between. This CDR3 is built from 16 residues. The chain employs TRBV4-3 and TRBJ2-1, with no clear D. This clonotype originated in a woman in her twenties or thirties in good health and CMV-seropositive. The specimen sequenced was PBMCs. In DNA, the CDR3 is TGCGCCAGCAGCCCAGCTTCGGCTGGGGCCTACAATGAGCAGTTCTTC. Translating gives CASSPASAGAYNEQFF.